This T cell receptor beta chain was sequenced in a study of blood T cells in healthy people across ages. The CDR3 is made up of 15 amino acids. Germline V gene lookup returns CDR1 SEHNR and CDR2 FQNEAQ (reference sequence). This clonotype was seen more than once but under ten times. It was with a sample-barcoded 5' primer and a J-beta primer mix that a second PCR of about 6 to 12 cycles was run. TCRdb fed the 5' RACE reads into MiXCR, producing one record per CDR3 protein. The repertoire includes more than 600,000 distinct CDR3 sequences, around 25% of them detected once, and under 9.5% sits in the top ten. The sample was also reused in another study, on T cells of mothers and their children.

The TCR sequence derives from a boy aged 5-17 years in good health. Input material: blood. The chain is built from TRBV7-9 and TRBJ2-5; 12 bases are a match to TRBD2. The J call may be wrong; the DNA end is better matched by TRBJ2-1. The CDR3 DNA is TGTGCCAGCAGCACCACTAGCGGGAGGATCAATGAGCAGTTCTTC. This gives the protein CASSTTSGRINEQFF.